The next 8 T cell receptor beta chains were all read from a single sample in a study of shared clonotypes between healthy human individuals (dated by TCRdb to 2020 to 2022). The library was obtained by the immunoSEQ multiplex PCR assay. Not all clones reach the TCRdb copy of this immuneACCESS table, which keeps in-frame sequences only. Checked studies attribute under half of the gap to unresolved V genes and leave the rest unexplained. The sample table lists approximately 1,000,000 clones, around 78% of them with a count of one. The ten largest clones take up approximately 0.5% of the sample. Input material: memory CD4+ T cells from PBMCs. According to the study, the label for this sample's cell subset or site signals: CD45RA-negative fraction. The receptors derive from a man younger than 30 in good health. Some clones in this sample may be carry-over from other donors' samples.

The rearrangement uses TRBV7-2 and TRBJ2-3; D gene uncertain. V was cut by 5 bases and J by 0 bases, with 9 bases left in between. CDR3 size: 14 residues. The germline CDR1 and CDR2 sequences are SGHTA and FQGNSA. The CDR3 loop is CASSRALSTDTQYF. The CDR3 nucleotides read TGTGCCAGCAGCCGAGCTTTGAGCACAGATACGCAGTATTTT.

The chain has TRBV30 and TRBJ2-7; D is uncertain. The CDR3 totals 12 residues. The V gene lost 0 bases and the J gene lost 5 bases, with 8 bases spanning the gap. Germline V gives CDR1 GTSNPN, CDR2 SVGIG (reference sequence). CDR3 sequence: CAWSVNRHEQYV. The CDR3 DNA follows: TGTGCCTGGAGTGTAAACCGCCACGAGCAGTACGTC.

The rearrangement links TRBV5-6 to TRBJ1-2; TRBD1 is a possible D gene (6 bases). CDR1 is SGHDT, CDR2 YYEEEE, per germline. V lost 5 bases, J lost 3 bases, and 8 bases lay in between. This CDR3 has 12 amino acids. CDR3 DNA: TGTGCCAGCAGTTCAGGGGACTATGGCTACACCTTC. As protein: CASSSGDYGYTF. The full variable domain, in which reference TRBV5-6 and TRBJ1-2 provide the parts outside the CDR3, is DAGVTQSPTHLIKTRGQQVTLRCSPKSGHDTVSWYQQALGQGPQFIFQYYEEEERQRGNFPDRFSGHQFPNYSSELNVNALLLGDSALYLCASSSGDYGYTFGSGTRLTVV.

This chain connects TRBV29-1 to TRBJ1-1, with 7 bases identical to TRBD1. The germline V gene has CDR1 SQVTM and CDR2 ANQGSEA. Losses at the gene ends were 3 bases for V and 5 bases for J; bases not matched to a gene: 3. CDR3 length equals 12 residues. CDR3 bases: TGCAGCGTTGATACCAGGGGGACTGAAGCTTTCTTT. Encoded protein: CSVDTRGTEAFF.

The chain carries TRBV30 and TRBJ2-2, with 12 bases fitting TRBD2. The CDR3 has 15 amino acids. V was clipped by 7 bases and J by 0 bases; unmatched bases: 3. Per the germline V gene, CDR1 is GTSNPN and CDR2 is SVGIG (reference sequence). The CDR3 is CASRLAGANTGELFF. CDR3 DNA: TGTGCCTCTCGACTAGCGGGGGCGAACACCGGGGAGCTGTTTTTT. Filled out from reference TRBV30 and TRBJ2-2, the complete variable domain reads SQTIHQWPATLVQPVGSPLSLECTVEGTSNPNLYWYRQAAGRGLQLLFYSVGIGQISSEVPQNLSASRPQDRQFILSSKKLLLSDSGFYLCASRLAGANTGELFFGEGSRLTVL.

This clone was detected a few times. CDR3 in amino acids: CASSSIRGSMMDTEAFF. As DNA, the CDR3 is TGTGCCAGCAGCTCGATCCGGGGGAGCATGATGGACACTGAAGCTTTCTTT. The V gene is TRBV5-4, the J gene TRBJ1-1, with D possibly matching TRBD1 (5 bases). The germline V and J ends were trimmed by 3 bases and 3 bases, with 21 bases remaining between them. The CDR3 runs 17 residues. In germline, CDR1 is SGHNT, CDR2 YYREEE (reference sequence).

The chain carries TRBV5-1 and TRBJ2-4; maybe TRBD2 (6 bases). V was trimmed by 4 bases and J by 6 bases, leaving 14 bases between them. Germline-derived CDR1 and CDR2 are SGHRS and YFSETQ. This CDR3 spans 14 amino acids. CDR3 sequence (DNA): TGCGCCAGCAGCACGGGACTGGGGGGAAACATTCAGTACTTC. Its translation is CASSTGLGGNIQYF.

CDR3 loop: CASSTGLAGRYEQYF. CDR3 in DNA: TGTGCCAGCAGCACCGGACTAGCGGGAAGGTACGAGCAGTACTTC. The J gene is TRBJ2-7, the V gene TRBV7-2; 12 bases fit TRBD2. The V gene end was trimmed by 5 bases and the J gene end by 4 bases; junction bases not matched to a gene: 6. The CDR3 length is 15 residues. Germline loops: CDR1 SGHTA, CDR2 FQGNSA.